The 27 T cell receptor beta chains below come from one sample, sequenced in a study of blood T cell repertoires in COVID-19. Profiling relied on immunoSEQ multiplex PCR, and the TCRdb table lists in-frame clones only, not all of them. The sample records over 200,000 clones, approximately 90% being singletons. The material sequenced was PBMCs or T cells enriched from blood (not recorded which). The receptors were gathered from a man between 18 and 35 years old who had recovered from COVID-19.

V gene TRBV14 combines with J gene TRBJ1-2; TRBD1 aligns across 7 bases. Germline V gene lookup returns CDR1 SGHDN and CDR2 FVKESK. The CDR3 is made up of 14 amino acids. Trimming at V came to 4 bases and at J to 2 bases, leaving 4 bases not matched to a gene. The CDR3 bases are TGTGCCAGCAGCCTGAGGGGGCGAAACTATGGCTACACCTTC. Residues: CASSLRGRNYGYTF.

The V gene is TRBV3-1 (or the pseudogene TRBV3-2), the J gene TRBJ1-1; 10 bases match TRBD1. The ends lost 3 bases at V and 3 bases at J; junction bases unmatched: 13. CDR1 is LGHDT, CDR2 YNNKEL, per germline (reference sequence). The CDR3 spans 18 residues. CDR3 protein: CASSHDGETGGKDTEAFF. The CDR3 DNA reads TGTGCCAGCAGCCACGACGGGGAGACAGGGGGCAAGGACACTGAAGCTTTCTTT.

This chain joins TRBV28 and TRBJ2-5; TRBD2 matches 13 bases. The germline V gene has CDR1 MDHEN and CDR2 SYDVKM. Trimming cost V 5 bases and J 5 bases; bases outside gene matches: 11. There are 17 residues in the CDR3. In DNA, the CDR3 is TGTGCCAGCAGTGAACCGGGACTAGCGGGATCGACGGAGACCCAGTACTTC. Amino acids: CASSEPGLAGSTETQYF.

In DNA, the CDR3 is TGCGCCAGCAGTGGAGGTCGGTCCGGTCCAGATACGCAGTATTTT. Protein sequence: CASSGGRSGPDTQYF. The chain links TRBV10-1 to TRBJ2-3, with D unresolved. The CDR3 sequence is 15 residues long. Germline lookup yields CDR1 WNHNN and CDR2 SYGVQD (reference sequence). Between the trimmed V and J ends, which lost 4 bases and 4 bases, there was a span of 15 bases.

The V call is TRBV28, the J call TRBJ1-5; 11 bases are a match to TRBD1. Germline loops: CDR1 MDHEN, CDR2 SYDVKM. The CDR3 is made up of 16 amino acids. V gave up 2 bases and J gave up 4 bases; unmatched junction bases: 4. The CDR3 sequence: CASSLAGTGGNQPQHF. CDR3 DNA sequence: TGTGCCAGCAGTTTAGCCGGGACAGGGGGAAATCAGCCCCAGCATTTT.

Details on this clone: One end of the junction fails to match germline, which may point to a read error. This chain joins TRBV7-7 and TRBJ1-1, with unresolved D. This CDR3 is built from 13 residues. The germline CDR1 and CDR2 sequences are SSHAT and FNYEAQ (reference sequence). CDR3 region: CASSAQENTEAFF. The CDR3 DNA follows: TGTGCTAGCAGCGCCCAGGAGAACACTGAAGCTTTCTTT.

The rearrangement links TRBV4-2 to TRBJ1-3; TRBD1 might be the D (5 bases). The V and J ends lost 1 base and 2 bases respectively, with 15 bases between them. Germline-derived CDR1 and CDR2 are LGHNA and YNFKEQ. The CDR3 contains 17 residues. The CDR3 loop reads CASSQGERSGAGNTIYF. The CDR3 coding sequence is TGTGCCAGCAGCCAAGGAGAAAGGTCGGGGGCTGGAAACACCATATATTTT.

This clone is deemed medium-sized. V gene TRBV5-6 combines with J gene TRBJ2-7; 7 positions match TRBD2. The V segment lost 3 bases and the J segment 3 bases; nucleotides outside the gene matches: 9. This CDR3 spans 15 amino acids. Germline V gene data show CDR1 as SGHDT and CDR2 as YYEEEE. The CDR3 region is CASSSLYGGDYEQYF. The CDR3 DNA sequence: TGTGCCAGCAGCTCACTATATGGGGGGGACTACGAGCAGTACTTC.

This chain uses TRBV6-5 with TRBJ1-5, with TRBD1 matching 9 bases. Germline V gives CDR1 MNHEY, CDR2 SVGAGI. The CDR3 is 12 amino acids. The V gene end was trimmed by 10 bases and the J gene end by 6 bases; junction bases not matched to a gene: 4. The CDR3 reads CATRDRVQPQHF. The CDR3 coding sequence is TGTGCCACACGGGACAGGGTTCAGCCCCAGCATTTT.

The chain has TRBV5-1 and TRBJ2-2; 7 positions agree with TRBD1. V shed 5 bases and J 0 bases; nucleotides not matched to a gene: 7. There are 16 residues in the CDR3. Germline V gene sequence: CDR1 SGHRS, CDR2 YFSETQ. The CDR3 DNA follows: TGCGCCAGCAGGGGGCCGGGACAGTCGAACACCGGGGAGCTGTTTTTT. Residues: CASRGPGQSNTGELFF.

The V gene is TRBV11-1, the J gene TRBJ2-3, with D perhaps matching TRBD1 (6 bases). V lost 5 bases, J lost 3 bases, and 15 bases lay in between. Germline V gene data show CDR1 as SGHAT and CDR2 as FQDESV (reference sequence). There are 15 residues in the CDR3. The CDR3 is CASSPPERGTDTQYF. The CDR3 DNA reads TGTGCCAGCAGCCCCCCCGAAAGGGGGACAGATACGCAGTATTTT.

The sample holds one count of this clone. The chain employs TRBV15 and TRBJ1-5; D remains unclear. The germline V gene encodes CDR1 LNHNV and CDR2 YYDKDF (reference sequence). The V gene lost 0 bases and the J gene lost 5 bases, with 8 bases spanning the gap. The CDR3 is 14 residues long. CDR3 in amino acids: CATSRDRGDQPQHF. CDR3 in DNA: TGTGCCACCAGCAGAGATCGGGGAGATCAGCCCCAGCATTTT.

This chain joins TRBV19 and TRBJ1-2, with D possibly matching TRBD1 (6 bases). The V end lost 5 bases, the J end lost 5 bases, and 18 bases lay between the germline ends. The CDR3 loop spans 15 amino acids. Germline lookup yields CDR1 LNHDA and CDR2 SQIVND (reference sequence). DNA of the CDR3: TGTGCCAGTAGTCCCGTAAGGGGGGGGGATTATGGCTACACCTTC. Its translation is CASSPVRGGDYGYTF.

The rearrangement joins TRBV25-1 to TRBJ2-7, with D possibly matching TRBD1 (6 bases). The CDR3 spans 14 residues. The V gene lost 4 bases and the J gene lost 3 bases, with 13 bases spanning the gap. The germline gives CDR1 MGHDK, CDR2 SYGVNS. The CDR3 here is CASSGGPASYEQYF. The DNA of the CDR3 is TGTGCCAGCAGTGGGGGGCCGGCCAGCTACGAGCAGTACTTC.

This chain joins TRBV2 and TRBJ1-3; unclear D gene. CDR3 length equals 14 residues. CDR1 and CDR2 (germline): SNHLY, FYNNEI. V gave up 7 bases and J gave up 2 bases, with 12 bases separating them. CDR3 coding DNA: TGTGCCAGCACCGCGGAAGGAACTGGAAACACCATATATTTT. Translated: CASTAEGTGNTIYF. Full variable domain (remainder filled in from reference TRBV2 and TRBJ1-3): EPEVTQTPSHQVTQMGQEVILRCVPISNHLYFYWYRQILGQKVEFLVSFYNNEISEKSEIFDDQFSVERPDGSNFTLKIRSTKLEDSAMYFCASTAEGTGNTIYFGEGSWLTVV.

DNA of the CDR3: TGTGCCAGCAGTTTGAGCGGAGGGGCCTACGAGCAGTACTTC. Protein product: CASSLSGGAYEQYF. This chain connects TRBV9 to TRBJ2-7; tentative D call: TRBD2 (6 bases). V dropped 5 bases and J dropped 2 bases, with 14 bases sitting between them. Per germline, CDR1 SGDLS and CDR2 YYNGEE. The CDR3 covers 14 residues.

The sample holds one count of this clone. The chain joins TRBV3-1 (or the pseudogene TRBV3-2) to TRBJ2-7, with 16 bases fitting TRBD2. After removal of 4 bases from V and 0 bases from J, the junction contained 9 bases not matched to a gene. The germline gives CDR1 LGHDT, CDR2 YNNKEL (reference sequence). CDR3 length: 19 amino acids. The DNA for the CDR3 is TGTGCCAGCAGCCGCGGACCCGGGACTAGCGGGGGGGTCTCCTACGAGCAGTACTTC. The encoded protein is CASSRGPGTSGGVSYEQYF.

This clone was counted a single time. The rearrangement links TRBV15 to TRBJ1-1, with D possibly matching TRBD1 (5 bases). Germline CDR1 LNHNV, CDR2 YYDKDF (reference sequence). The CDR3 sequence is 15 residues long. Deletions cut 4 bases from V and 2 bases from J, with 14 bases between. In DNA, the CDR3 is TGTGCCACCAGCAAGAACATCCAGGGTAACACTGAAGCTTTCTTT. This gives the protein CATSKNIQGNTEAFF.

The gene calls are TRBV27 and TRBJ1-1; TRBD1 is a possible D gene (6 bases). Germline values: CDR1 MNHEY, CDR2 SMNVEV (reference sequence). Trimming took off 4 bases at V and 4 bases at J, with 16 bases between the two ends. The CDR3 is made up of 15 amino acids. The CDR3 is CASSSGSGGGTEAFF. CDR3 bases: TGTGCCAGCAGTTCTGGTTCGGGGGGCGGCACTGAAGCTTTCTTT.

CDR3 DNA: TGTGCCAGCACTGGGGGCAGTTTGGACACTGAAGCTTTCTTT. It translates to CASTGGSLDTEAFF. This chain links TRBV5-4 with TRBJ1-1, with D maybe TRBD1 (6 bases). Germline-derived CDR1 and CDR2 are SGHNT and YYREEE (reference sequence). The CDR3 covers 14 residues. Deletions cut 6 bases from V and 3 bases from J, with 15 bases between.

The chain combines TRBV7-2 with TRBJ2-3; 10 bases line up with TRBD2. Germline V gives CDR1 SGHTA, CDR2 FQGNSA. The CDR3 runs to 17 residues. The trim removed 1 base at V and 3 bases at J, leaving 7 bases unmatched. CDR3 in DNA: TGTGCCAGCAGCTTAGATTTCACTAGCGGGATTACAGATACGCAGTATTTT. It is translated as CASSLDFTSGITDTQYF. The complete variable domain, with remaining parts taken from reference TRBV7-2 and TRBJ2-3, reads GAGVSQSPSNKVTEKGKDVELRCDPISGHTALYWYRQSLGQGLEFLIYFQGNSAPDKSGLPSDRFSAERTGGSVSTLTIQRTQQEDSAVYLCASSLDFTSGITDTQYFGPGTRLTVL.

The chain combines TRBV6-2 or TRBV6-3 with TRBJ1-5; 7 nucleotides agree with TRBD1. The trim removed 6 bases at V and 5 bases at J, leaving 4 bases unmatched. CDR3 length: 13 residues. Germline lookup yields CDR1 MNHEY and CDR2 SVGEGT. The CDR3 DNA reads TGTGCCAGCAGCCAGGGGGAAGATCAGCCCCAGCATTTT. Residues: CASSQGEDQPQHF.

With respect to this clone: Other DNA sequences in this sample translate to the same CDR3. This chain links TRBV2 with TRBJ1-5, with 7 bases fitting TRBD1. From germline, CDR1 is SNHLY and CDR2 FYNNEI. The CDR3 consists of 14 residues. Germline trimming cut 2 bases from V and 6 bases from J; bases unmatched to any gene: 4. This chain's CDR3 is CASSEQGGGQPQHF. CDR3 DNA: TGTGCCAGCAGTGAACAAGGGGGCGGTCAGCCCCAGCATTTT.

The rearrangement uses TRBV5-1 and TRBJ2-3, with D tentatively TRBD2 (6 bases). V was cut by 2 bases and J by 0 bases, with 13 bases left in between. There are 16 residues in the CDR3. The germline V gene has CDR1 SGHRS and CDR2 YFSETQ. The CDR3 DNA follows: TGCGCCAGCAGCTTCGAGGAGGGCTCTAGCACAGATACGCAGTATTTT. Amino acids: CASSFEEGSSTDTQYF.

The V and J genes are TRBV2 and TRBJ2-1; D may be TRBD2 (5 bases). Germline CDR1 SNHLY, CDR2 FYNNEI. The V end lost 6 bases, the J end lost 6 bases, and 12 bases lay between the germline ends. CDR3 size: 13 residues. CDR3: CASRTTNSNEQFF. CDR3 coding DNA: TGTGCCAGCAGGACTACGAATAGCAATGAGCAGTTCTTC.

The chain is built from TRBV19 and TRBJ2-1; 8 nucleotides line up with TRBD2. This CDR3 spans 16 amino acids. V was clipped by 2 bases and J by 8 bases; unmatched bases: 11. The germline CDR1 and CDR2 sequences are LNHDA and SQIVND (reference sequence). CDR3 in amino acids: CASSISGGGTIHEQFF. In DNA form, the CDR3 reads TGTGCCAGTAGTATATCGGGCGGGGGGACAATCCATGAGCAGTTCTTC. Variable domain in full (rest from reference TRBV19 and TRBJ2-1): DGGITQSPKYLFRKEGQNVTLSCEQNLNHDAMYWYRQDPGQGLRLIYYSQIVNDFQKGDIAEGYSVSREKKESFPLTVTSAQKNPTAFYLCASSISGGGTIHEQFFGPGTRLTVL.

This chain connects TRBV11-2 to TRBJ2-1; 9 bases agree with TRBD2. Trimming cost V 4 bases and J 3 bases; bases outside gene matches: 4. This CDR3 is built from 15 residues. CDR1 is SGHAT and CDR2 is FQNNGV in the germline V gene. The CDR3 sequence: CASSSMRGGYNEQFF. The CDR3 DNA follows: TGTGCCAGCAGCTCCATGCGGGGGGGCTACAATGAGCAGTTCTTC.